These T cell receptor beta chains were read from a single sample in a study of blood T cell repertoires in COVID-19. The table came from immunoSEQ multiplex PCR; TCRdb's copy has only in-frame clones and leaves some out. The sample has some 500,000 clones; around 87% are singletons. The material sequenced was PBMCs or T cells enriched from blood (not recorded which). These TCRs come from a woman aged 40 to 49 who had recovered from COVID-19. CDR3s include the opening cysteine and the closing phenylalanine or tryptophan. D genes are given only for firm matches. For some rows the clone size is stated as once, few or many, or as a class when expanded; others skip it.

size,D,J,V,DNA,CDR3
-,TRBD1,TRBJ2-2,TRBV29-1,TGCAGCGTTGCCAATCCCGGGACAGAGAACACCGGGGAGCTGTTTTTT,CSVANPGTENTGELFF
-,-,TRBJ2-5,TRBV7-2,TGTGCCAGCAGCTCTACCCCCCGGGAGACCCAGTACTTC,CASSSTPRETQYF
-,TRBD1,TRBJ1-2,TRBV19,TGTGCCAGTACATGGGACAGGGGTGACTATGGCTACACCTTC,CASTWDRGDYGYTF
-,-,TRBJ2-7,TRBV28,TGTGCCAGCAGTTTAGCAGCCTACGAGCAGTACTTC,CASSLAAYEQYF
-,TRBD1,TRBJ2-5,TRBV7-9,TGTGCCAGCACATTGACCGGGACAGGGGAGACCCAGTACTTC,CASTLTGTGETQYF
-,-,TRBJ1-2,TRBV3-1/TRBV3-2,TGTGCCAGCAGCCCCCTGGGGGGAAACTATGGCTACACCTTC,CASSPLGGNYGYTF
-,TRBD2,TRBJ2-4,TRBV6-1,TGTGCCAGCAGTGACGGGGGGGTCAAAAACATTCAGTACTTC,CASSDGGVKNIQYF
-,TRBD2,TRBJ2-1,TRBV7-9,TGTGCCAGCAGTCCAACTAACGCCCCTAGGCTAGCGGGTAAAATTGAGCAGTTCTTC,CASSPTNAPRLAGKIEQFF
-,-,TRBJ2-1,TRBV3-1/TRBV3-2,TGTGCCAGCAGCCAAAATCGTAGCGGCACCTCCTACAATGAGCAGTTCTTC,CASSQNRSGTSYNEQFF
-,-,TRBJ2-4,TRBV5-1,TGCGCCAGCAGCTTGGCCGGGGACATTCAGTACTTC,CASSLAGDIQYF
-,TRBD2,TRBJ2-7,TRBV3-1/TRBV3-2,TGTGCCAGCAGCCAAGCTAGCGGGTTAACCTACGAGCTGTACTTC,CASSQASGLTYELYF
-,-,TRBJ2-7,TRBV19,TGTGCCAGTAGGACAACAGGGGCTGGGACTGGGGAGCAGTACTTC,CASRTTGAGTGEQYF
-,TRBD2,TRBJ2-3,TRBV20-1,TGCAGTGCTAGTCGAACTAGCGGCGTCACAGATACGCAGTATTTT,CSASRTSGVTDTQYF
-,TRBD2,TRBJ2-1,TRBV4-2,TGTGCCAGCAGCCACCCGAGGCTAGCGGATTACAATGAGCAGTTCTTC,CASSHPRLADYNEQFF
-,TRBD1,TRBJ1-6,TRBV27,TGTGCCAGCAGTTGGACAGGGGGAGATTCACCCCTCCACTTT,CASSWTGGDSPLHF
-,-,TRBJ1-1,TRBV7-2,TGTGCCAGCAGCTCCAGTGGACTGAAGAACACTGAAGCTTTCTTT,CASSSSGLKNTEAFF
-,-,TRBJ1-1,TRBV27,TGTGCCAGCAGTTTATATCGTCACACTGAAGCTTTCTTT,CASSLYRHTEAFF
once,-,TRBJ1-1,TRBV6-5,TGTGCCAGCAGTAATTCCCCTGATAACTCTGAAGCTTTCTTT,CASSNSPDNSEAFF
-,-,TRBJ1-4,TRBV27,TGTGCCAGCAGTTTAAGGGGAAATGAAAAACTGTTTTTT,CASSLRGNEKLFF
few,-,TRBJ2-6,TRBV2,TGTGCCAGCAGTTTACAGGGAAGTGGGGCCAACGTCCTGACTTTC,CASSLQGSGANVLTF
-,TRBD2,TRBJ2-1,TRBV9,TGTGCCAGCAGCGTCTACTCCTGGCGGGAGGGCCGGGCCAATGAGCAGTTCTTC,CASSVYSWREGRANEQFF
-,-,TRBJ2-1,TRBV7-2,TGTGCCAGCAGCTTAGCGGCCGCGGGGGAGCAGTTCTTC,CASSLAAAGEQFF
-,-,TRBJ2-7,TRBV12-5,TGTGCTAGTGGACCCGGACTCTCCGGTGGGTACTTC,CASGPGLSGGYF
-,TRBD1,TRBJ1-2,TRBV5-1,TGCGCCAGCAGCTTGGGGCAGGGGGCGCTTTCTAGGGGCTACACCTTC,CASSLGQGALSRGYTF
-,-,TRBJ1-3,TRBV28,TGTGCCAGCGCCGCAGGGGGAAACACCATATATTTT,CASAAGGNTIYF
-,TRBD1,TRBJ2-5,TRBV29-1,TGCAGCGTTGAAACCGGGACAGGGGTGAACTTC,CSVETGTGVNF
-,TRBD2,TRBJ2-2,TRBV24-1,TGTGCCACCAGTGACACGGGACTAGCGGGGGGGGACACCGGGGAGCTGTTTTTT,CATSDTGLAGGDTGELFF
few,TRBD1,TRBJ2-1,TRBV10-1,TGCGCCAGCAGTGAAGCACAGGGGGCATACAATGAGCAGTTCTTC,CASSEAQGAYNEQFF
-,-,TRBJ2-3,TRBV15,TGTGCCACCAGCAGAGATATTGTTGATACGCAGTATTTT,CATSRDIVDTQYF